This T cell receptor beta chain was obtained from a study of T cells after posttransplantation cyclophosphamide. Study results and caveats: TRB clonality was highly associated with recipient CMV seropositivity and reactivation. TRB overlap between skin or GI tissue T cells and blood was limited. Later blood repertoires were often dominated by clones from the donor CD8+ memory compartment.

The germline V gene has CDR1 MNHNY and CDR2 SVGAGI (reference sequence). V lost 6 bases and J lost 4, with 16 bases in between. CDR3 size: 14 residues. This clone has ten or more counts. Antigen: not known. Assay: immunoSEQ multiplex PCR; the TCRdb copy retains only in-frame clones and omits some. The table lists about 7,500 clones, with no singletons. A marrow graft followed busulfan-fludarabine conditioning, with cyclophosphamide on days +3 and +4. The sample here was PBMCs, taken 94 days after allogeneic stem cell transplant with posttransplant cyclophosphamide. The receptor's source is a female patient between 55 and 75 years old who received an allogeneic stem cell transplant from an unrelated donor, was CMV-positive, and had acute GVHD only. Certain T cells may be donor cells from the graft. V gene TRBV6-6 combines with J gene TRBJ2-7, with a weak D call TRBD2 (6 bases). CDR3 loop: CASRRQEGYYEQYF. Here the CDR3 DNA reads TGTGCCAGCAGGCGGCAGGAGGGGTATTACGAGCAGTACTTC.